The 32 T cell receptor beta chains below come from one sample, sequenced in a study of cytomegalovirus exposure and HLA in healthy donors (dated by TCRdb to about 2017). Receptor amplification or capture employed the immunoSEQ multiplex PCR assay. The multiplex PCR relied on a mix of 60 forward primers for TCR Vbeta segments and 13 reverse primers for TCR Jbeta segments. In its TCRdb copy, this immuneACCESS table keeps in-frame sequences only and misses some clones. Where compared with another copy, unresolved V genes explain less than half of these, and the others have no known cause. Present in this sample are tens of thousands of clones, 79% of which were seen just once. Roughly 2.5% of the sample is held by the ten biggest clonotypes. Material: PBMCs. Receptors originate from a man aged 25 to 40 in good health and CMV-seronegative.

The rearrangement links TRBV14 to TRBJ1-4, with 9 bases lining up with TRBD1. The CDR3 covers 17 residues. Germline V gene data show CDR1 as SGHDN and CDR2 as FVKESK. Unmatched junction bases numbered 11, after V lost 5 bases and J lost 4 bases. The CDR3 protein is CASSAQGATHLNEKLFF. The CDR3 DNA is TGTGCCAGCAGCGCACAGGGGGCCACGCACCTTAATGAAAAACTGTTTTTT.

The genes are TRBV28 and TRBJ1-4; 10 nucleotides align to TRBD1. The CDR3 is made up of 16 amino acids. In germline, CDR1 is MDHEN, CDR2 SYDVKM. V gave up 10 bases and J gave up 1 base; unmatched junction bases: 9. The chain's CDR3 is CATQGTGERTNEKLFF. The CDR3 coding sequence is TGTGCCACCCAAGGGACAGGGGAGAGAACTAATGAAAAACTGTTTTTT.

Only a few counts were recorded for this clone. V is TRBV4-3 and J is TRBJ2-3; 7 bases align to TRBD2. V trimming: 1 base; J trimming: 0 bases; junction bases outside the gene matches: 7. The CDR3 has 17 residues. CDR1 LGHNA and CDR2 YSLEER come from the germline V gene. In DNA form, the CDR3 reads TGCGCCAGCAGCCAAGCCGGCGGGGGTCCTAGCACAGATACGCAGTATTTT. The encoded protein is CASSQAGGGPSTDTQYF.

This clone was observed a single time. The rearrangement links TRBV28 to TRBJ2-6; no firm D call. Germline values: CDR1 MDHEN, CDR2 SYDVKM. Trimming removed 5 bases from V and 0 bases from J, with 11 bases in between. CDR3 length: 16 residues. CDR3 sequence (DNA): TGTGCCAGCAGTCGGCTGACAAGCTCTGGGGCCAACGTCCTGACTTTC. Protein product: CASSRLTSSGANVLTF.

The CDR3 is CASKGLWRDRGYDDAGYTF. CDR3 nucleotide sequence: TGTGCCTCCAAGGGCCTATGGAGGGACAGGGGATACGATGATGCTGGCTACACCTTC. V and J are TRBV5-8 and TRBJ1-2, with 10 bases lining up with TRBD1. The CDR3 extends over 19 amino acids. CDR1 is SGHTS and CDR2 is YDEGEE in the germline V gene. The V gene end was trimmed by 10 bases and the J gene end by 7 bases; junction bases not matched to a gene: 28.

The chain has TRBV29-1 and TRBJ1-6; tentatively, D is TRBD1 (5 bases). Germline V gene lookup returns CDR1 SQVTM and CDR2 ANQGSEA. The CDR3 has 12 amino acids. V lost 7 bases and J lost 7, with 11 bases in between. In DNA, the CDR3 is TGCAGCGCGGGGACTGCAAATTCACCCCTCCACTTT. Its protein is CSAGTANSPLHF.

The CDR3 sequence: CASSQNGGGGRETQYF. CDR3 nucleotide sequence: TGTGCCAGCAGCCAAAACGGCGGGGGGGGAAGAGAGACCCAGTACTTC. The rearrangement links TRBV4-2 to TRBJ2-5; 9 positions match TRBD2. J was trimmed by 4 bases and V by 2 bases; bases with no gene match: 8. Germline loops: CDR1 LGHNA, CDR2 YNFKEQ. The CDR3 has 16 residues.

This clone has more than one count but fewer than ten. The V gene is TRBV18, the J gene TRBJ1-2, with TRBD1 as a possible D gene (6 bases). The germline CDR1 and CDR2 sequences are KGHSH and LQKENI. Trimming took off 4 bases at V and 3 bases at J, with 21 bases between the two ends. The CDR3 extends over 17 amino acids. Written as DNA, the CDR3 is TGTGCCAGCTCACTCCGGGACACTGATTGGGGCTACTATGGCTACACCTTC. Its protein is CASSLRDTDWGYYGYTF.

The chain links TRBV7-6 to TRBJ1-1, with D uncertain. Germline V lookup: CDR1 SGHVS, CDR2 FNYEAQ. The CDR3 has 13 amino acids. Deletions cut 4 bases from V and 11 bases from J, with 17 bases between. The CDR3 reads CASSSETGIPAFF. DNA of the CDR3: TGTGCCAGCAGCTCTGAGACGGGAATCCCTGCTTTCTTT. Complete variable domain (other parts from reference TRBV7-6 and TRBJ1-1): GAGVSQSPRYKVTKRGQDVALRCDPISGHVSLYWYRQALGQGPEFLTYFNYEAQQDKSGLPNDRFSAERPEGSISTLTIQRTEQRDSAMYRCASSSETGIPAFFGQGTRLTVV.

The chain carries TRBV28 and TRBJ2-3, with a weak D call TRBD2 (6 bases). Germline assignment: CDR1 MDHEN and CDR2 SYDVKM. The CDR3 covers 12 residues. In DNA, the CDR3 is TGTGTCACTTCGGGGGGCACAGATACGCAGTATTTT. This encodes CVTSGGTDTQYF. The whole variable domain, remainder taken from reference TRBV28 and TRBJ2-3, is DVKVTQSSRYLVKRTGEKVFLECVQDMDHENMFWYRQDPGLGLRLIYFSYDVKMKEKGDIPEGYSVSREKKERFSLILESASTNQTSMYLCVTSGGTDTQYFGPGTRLTVL.

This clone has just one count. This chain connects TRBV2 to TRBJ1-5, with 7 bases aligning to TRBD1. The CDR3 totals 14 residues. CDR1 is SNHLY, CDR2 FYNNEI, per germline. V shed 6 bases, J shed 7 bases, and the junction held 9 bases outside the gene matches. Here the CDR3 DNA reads TGTGCCAGCAGCGAGACAGGGAGCGGACAGCCCCAGCATTTT. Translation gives CASSETGSGQPQHF. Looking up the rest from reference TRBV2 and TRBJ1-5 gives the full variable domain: EPEVTQTPSHQVTQMGQEVILRCVPISNHLYFYWYRQILGQKVEFLVSFYNNEISEKSEIFDDQFSVERPDGSNFTLKIRSTKLEDSAMYFCASSETGSGQPQHFGDGTRLSIL.

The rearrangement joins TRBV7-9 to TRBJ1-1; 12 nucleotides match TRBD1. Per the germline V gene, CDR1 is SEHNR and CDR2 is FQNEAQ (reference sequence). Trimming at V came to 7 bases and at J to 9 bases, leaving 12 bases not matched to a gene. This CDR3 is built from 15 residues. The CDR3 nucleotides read TGTGCCAGCATCCCAGCCGGGACAGGGGGCGAGAAAGCTTTCTTT. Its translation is CASIPAGTGGEKAFF.

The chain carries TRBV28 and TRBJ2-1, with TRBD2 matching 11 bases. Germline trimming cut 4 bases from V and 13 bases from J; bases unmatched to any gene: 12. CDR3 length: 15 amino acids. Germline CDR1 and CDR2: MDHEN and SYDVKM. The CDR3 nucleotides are TGTGCCAGCAGTTCGTCAGCAACTAGCGGGGGCCCCCAGTTCTTC. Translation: CASSSSATSGGPQFF.

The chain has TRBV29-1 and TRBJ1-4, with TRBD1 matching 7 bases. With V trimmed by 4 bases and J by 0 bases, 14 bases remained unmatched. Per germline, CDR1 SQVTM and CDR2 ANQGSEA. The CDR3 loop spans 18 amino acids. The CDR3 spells CSVVGLGGSPSTNEKLFF. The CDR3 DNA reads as TGCAGCGTTGTAGGATTAGGGGGCTCACCCTCAACTAATGAAAAACTGTTTTTT.

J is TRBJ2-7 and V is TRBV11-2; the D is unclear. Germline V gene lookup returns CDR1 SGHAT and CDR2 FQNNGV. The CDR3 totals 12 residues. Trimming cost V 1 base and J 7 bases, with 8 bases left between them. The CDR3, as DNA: TGTGCCAGCAGCTTAGGCCTGGAGGAGCAGTACTTC. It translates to CASSLGLEEQYF.

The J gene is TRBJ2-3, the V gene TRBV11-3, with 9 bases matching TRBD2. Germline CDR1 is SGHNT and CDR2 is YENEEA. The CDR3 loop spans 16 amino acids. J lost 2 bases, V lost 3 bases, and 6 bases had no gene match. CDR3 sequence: CASSLALAGTTDTQYF. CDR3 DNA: TGTGCCAGCAGCTTGGCACTAGCGGGTACCACAGATACGCAGTATTTT.

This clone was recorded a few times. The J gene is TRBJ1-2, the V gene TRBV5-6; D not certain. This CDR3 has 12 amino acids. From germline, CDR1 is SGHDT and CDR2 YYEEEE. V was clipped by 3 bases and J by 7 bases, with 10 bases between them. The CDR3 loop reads CASSSGAGGYTF. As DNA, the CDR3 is TGTGCCAGCAGCTCAGGAGCGGGTGGCTACACCTTC.

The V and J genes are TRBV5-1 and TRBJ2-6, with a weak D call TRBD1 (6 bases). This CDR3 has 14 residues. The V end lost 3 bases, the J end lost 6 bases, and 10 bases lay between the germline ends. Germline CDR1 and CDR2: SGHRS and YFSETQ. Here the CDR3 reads CASSSQGLANVLTF. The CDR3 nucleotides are TGCGCCAGCAGCTCACAGGGTCTGGCCAACGTCCTGACTTTC.

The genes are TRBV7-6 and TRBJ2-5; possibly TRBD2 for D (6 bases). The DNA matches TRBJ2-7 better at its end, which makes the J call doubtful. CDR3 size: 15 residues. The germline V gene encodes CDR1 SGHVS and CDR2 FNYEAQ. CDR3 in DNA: TGTGCCAGCAGCTTAGAGAGCGGGTTTACCTACGAGCAGTACTTC. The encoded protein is CASSLESGFTYEQYF.

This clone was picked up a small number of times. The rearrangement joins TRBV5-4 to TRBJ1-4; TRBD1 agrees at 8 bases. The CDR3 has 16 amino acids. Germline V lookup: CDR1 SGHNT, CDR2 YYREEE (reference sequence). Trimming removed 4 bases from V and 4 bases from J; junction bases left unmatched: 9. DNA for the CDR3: TGTGCCAGCAGCAAGGGGACAGGTGGAGATAATGAAAAACTGTTTTTT. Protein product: CASSKGTGGDNEKLFF. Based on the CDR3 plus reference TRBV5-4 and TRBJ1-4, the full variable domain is ETGVTQSPTHLIKTRGQQVTLRCSSQSGHNTVSWYQQALGQGPQFIFQYYREEENGRGNFPPRFSGLQFPNYSSELNVNALELDDSALYLCASSKGTGGDNEKLFFGSGTQLSVL.

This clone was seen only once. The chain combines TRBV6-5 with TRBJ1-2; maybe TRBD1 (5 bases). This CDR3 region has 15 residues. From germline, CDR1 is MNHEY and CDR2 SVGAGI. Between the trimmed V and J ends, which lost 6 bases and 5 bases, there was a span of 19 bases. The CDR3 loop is CASRRAGRALYGYTF. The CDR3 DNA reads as TGTGCCAGCAGGAGGGCGGGACGGGCTTTGTATGGCTACACCTTC.

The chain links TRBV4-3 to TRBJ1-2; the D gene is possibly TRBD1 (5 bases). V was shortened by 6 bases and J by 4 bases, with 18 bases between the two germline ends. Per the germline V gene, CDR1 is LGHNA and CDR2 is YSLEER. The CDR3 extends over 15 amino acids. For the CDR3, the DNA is TGCGCCAGCAGTCTCAGCCGGGGCGGGGGCTATGGCTACACCTTC. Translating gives CASSLSRGGGYGYTF.

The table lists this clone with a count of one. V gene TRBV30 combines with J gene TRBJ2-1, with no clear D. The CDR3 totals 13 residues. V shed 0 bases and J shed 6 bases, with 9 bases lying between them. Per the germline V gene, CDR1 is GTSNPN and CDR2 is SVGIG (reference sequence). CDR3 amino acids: CAWSVGGINEQFF. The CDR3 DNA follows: TGTGCCTGGAGTGTCGGCGGAATCAATGAGCAGTTCTTC.

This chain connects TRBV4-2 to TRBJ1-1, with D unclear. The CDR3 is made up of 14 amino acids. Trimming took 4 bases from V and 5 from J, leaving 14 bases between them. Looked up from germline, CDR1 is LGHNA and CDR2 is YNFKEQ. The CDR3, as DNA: TGTGCCAGCAGCCGAAGGGTCGCGGGGACTGAAGCTTTCTTT. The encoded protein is CASSRRVAGTEAFF.

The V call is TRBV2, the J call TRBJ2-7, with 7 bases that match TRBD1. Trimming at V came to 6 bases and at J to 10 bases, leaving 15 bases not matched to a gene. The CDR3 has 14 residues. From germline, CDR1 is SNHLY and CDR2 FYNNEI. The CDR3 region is CASSGTAVSPGQYF. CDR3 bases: TGTGCCAGCAGCGGGACAGCCGTTTCCCCGGGCCAGTACTTC. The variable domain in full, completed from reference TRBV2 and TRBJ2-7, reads EPEVTQTPSHQVTQMGQEVILRCVPISNHLYFYWYRQILGQKVEFLVSFYNNEISEKSEIFDDQFSVERPDGSNFTLKIRSTKLEDSAMYFCASSGTAVSPGQYFGPGTRLTVT.

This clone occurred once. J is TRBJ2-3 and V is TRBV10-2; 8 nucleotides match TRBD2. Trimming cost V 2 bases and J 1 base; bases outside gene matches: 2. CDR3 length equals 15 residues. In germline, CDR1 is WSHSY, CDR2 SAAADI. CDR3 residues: CASSEQRGRTDTQYF. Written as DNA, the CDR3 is TGCGCCAGCAGTGAGCAGCGGGGGCGCACAGATACGCAGTATTTT.

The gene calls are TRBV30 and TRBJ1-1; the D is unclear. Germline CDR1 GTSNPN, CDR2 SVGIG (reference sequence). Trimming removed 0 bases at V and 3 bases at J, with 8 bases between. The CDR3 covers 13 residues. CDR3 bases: TGTGCCTGGAGTGTACAGCTCTACACTGAAGCTTTCTTT. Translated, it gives CAWSVQLYTEAFF.

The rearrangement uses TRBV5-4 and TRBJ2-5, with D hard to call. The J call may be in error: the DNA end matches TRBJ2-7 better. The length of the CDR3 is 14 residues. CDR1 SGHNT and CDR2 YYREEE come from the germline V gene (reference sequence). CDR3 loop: CASSSPLTNYEQYF. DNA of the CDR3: TGTGCCAGCAGCTCCCCTCTTACAAACTACGAGCAGTACTTC.

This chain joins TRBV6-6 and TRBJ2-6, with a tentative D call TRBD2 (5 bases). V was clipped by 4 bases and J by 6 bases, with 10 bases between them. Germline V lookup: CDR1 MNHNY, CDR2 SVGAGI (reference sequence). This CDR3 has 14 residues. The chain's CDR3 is CASSSRGEANVLTF. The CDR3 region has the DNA TGTGCCAGCAGTTCTCGGGGAGAGGCCAACGTCCTGACTTTC.

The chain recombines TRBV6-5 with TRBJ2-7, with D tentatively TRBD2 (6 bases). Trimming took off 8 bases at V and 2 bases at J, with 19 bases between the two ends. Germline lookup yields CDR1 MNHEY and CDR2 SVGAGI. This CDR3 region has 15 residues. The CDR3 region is CASGTWDFLTYEQYF. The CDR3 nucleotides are TGTGCCAGCGGAACCTGGGACTTCCTGACCTACGAGCAGTACTTC.

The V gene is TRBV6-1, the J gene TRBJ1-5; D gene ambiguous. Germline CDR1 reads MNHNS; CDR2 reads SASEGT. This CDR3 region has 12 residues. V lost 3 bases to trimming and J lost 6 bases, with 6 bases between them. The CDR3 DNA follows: TGTGCCAGCAGTGAGAACACTCAGCCCCAGCATTTT. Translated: CASSENTQPQHF.

In DNA form, the CDR3 reads TGTGCCAGTAGTATTGGTTGGCAGTCCTACGAGCAGTACTTC. Protein sequence: CASSIGWQSYEQYF. This chain joins TRBV19 and TRBJ2-7; no firm D call. Germline CDR1 is LNHDA and CDR2 is SQIVND (reference sequence). The CDR3 sequence is 14 residues long. V gave up 3 bases and J gave up 1 base, with 10 bases separating them. Full variable domain (outside the CDR3, taken from reference TRBV19 and TRBJ2-7): DGGITQSPKYLFRKEGQNVTLSCEQNLNHDAMYWYRQDPGQGLRLIYYSQIVNDFQKGDIAEGYSVSREKKESFPLTVTSAQKNPTAFYLCASSIGWQSYEQYFGPGTRLTVT.